What follows are 31 T cell receptor beta chains derived from one specimen sequenced in a study of Ad26.COV2.S vaccination and SARS-CoV-2 variants. Specified treatment: some 20 received Ad26.COV2.S at low or high dose, single or two shots; roughly five received placebo; per-sample allocation not given. All samples were drawn on day 63, counting from the first vaccine or placebo injection. The data were produced by immunoSEQ multiplex PCR, yet TCRdb's version contains in-frame clones alone and is incomplete. This table has about 680,000 clones, 89% appearing once. The material sequenced was peripheral blood, taken in a trial of Ad26.COV2.S vaccine versus placebo. The receptors shown here come from a person between 18 and 60 years old who received the Ad26.COV2.S COVID-19 vaccine or a placebo.

V usage is TRBV30 and J usage is TRBJ2-3, with TRBD2 as a possible D gene (6 bases). The germline gives CDR1 GTSNPN, CDR2 SVGIG (reference sequence). V was cut by 3 bases and J by 0 bases, with 13 bases left in between. This CDR3 contains 15 residues. CDR3 DNA sequence: TGTGCCTGGAGATTGGGTGGGACTAGCACAGATACGCAGTATTTT. Translating gives CAWRLGGTSTDTQYF.

Only one count was recorded for this clone. The chain employs TRBV6-5 and TRBJ2-7; TRBD1 might be the D (6 bases). The CDR3 has 15 residues. Germline lookup yields CDR1 MNHEY and CDR2 SVGAGI. Trimming removed 2 bases at V and 6 bases at J, with 17 bases between. Written as DNA, the CDR3 is TGTGCCAGCAGTTACAGGCCGCAGGGGCGGTTCGAGCAGTACTTC. Protein sequence: CASSYRPQGRFEQYF.

The chain's CDR3 is CASARQERAFF. For the CDR3, the DNA is TGTGCTAGTGCTAGACAGGAAAGGGCTTTCTTT. The chain carries TRBV12-5 and TRBJ1-1; the D gene is possibly TRBD1 (6 bases). CDR3 length: 11 residues. Trimming stripped 7 bases from V and 11 bases from J, with 14 bases between. Germline assignment: CDR1 LGHNT and CDR2 FRNRAP.

The sample holds one count of this clone. V usage is TRBV27 and J usage is TRBJ1-5; D is unresolved. CDR3 size: 20 residues. Trimming removed 0 bases at V and 0 bases at J, with 21 bases between. Per the germline V gene, CDR1 is MNHEY and CDR2 is SMNVEV (reference sequence). This chain's CDR3 is CASSLSGFYGSEYSNQPQHF. In DNA form, the CDR3 reads TGTGCCAGCAGTTTATCGGGTTTTTATGGCAGCGAGTATAGCAATCAGCCCCAGCATTTT.

This sequence joins TRBV27 and TRBJ2-7; the D call may be TRBD1 or TRBD2 (6 bases each). V was clipped by 6 bases and J by 4 bases, with 19 bases between them. The CDR3 covers 15 residues. Germline CDR1 and CDR2: MNHEY and SMNVEV (reference sequence). CDR3 region: CASRSSGGLSYEQYF. The CDR3 DNA reads as TGTGCCAGCAGATCCTCCGGGGGCCTCTCTTACGAGCAGTACTTC.

The rearrangement links TRBV4-1 to TRBJ2-1; D gene uncertain. Germline V gives CDR1 MGHRA, CDR2 YSYEKL. The CDR3 sequence is 12 residues long. Trimming left V 5 bases short and J 7 bases short, with 9 bases between. In DNA form, the CDR3 reads TGCGCCAGCAGCTCCATGGGGAATGAGCAGTTCTTC. Its translation: CASSSMGNEQFF.

The gene calls are TRBV15 and TRBJ2-5; 14 nucleotides match TRBD2. The germline V gene has CDR1 LNHNV and CDR2 YYDKDF (reference sequence). With 3 bases clipped from V and 3 bases from J, the junction kept 0 bases outside the gene matches. This CDR3 region has 15 residues. CDR3 coding DNA: TGTGCCACCAGCAGGGGACTAGCGGGGGAAGAGACCCAGTACTTC. It encodes CATSRGLAGEETQYF.

J is TRBJ2-1 and V is TRBV7-6, with D perhaps matching TRBD1 or TRBD2 (5 bases each). This CDR3 is built from 14 residues. V was pared by 8 bases and J by 5 bases, with 16 bases between. Germline CDR1 reads SGHVS; CDR2 reads FNYEAQ. The CDR3 sequence is CASGGPLGDNEQFF. The CDR3 region has the DNA TGTGCCAGCGGCGGACCCTTGGGGGACAATGAGCAGTTCTTC.

V usage is TRBV18 and J usage is TRBJ1-1; no firm D call. Germline V gene sequence: CDR1 KGHSH, CDR2 LQKENI. The CDR3 contains 15 residues. Between the trimmed V and J ends, which lost 2 bases and 1 base, there was a span of 11 bases. This CDR3 reads CASSPDSSGNTEAFF. The DNA of the CDR3 is TGTGCCAGCTCACCAGACTCTTCCGGGAACACTGAAGCTTTCTTT.

The chain couples TRBV10-3 to TRBJ1-2; D not resolved. This CDR3 is 13 amino acids long. V was trimmed by 2 bases and J by 4 bases, leaving 8 bases between them. CDR1 ENHRY and CDR2 SYGVKD come from the germline V gene. As DNA, the CDR3 is TGTGCCATCAGTGAGAACCTAAGCTATGGCTACACCTTC. Protein sequence: CAISENLSYGYTF.

This chain joins TRBV5-6 and TRBJ2-1; D may be TRBD2 (7 bases). The CDR3 runs to 15 residues. Germline CDR1 is SGHDT and CDR2 is YYEEEE. Trimming took 5 bases from V and 5 from J, leaving 17 bases between them. CDR3 bases: TGTGCCAGCAGAGCCTTGGGGGGGCCCGACAATGAGCAGTTCTTC. Amino acid sequence: CASRALGGPDNEQFF.

The gene calls are TRBV6-5 and TRBJ2-1, with 9 nucleotides matching TRBD2. Unmatched junction bases numbered 12, after V lost 10 bases and J lost 8 bases. This CDR3 has 14 amino acids. Germline V CDR1 and CDR2: MNHEY, SVGAGI. The CDR3 bases are TGTGCCAACAGAAGGGGGACTAGCCCCCATGAGCAGTTCTTC. This sequence encodes CANRRGTSPHEQFF.

The V gene is TRBV4-2, the J gene TRBJ2-5; TRBD2 aligns across 8 bases. J gave up 2 bases and V 2 bases, and 10 bases lay outside the gene matches. Looked up from germline, CDR1 is LGHNA and CDR2 is YNFKEQ. This CDR3 is 17 amino acids long. The CDR3, as DNA: TGTGCCAGCAGCCAATTTATCCCGGGGGGGGTTCAAGAGACCCAGTACTTC. Its protein is CASSQFIPGGVQETQYF.

This chain uses TRBV4-3 with TRBJ2-1; tentatively, D is TRBD2 (7 bases). This CDR3 has 16 amino acids. CDR1 and CDR2 (germline): LGHNA, YSLEER. With 1 base removed from V and 2 bases from J, the gap between germline ends came to 12 bases. CDR3 nucleotide sequence: TGCGCCAGCAGCCAAGTCGTGGGGGGGCCCTACAATGAGCAGTTCTTC. Residues: CASSQVVGGPYNEQFF.

This sequence joins TRBV5-1 and TRBJ1-2; D uncertain. The CDR3 loop spans 13 amino acids. The germline V and J ends were trimmed by 0 bases and 3 bases, with 6 bases remaining between them. Germline CDR1 is SGHRS and CDR2 is YFSETQ. The CDR3 sequence: CASSLATDYGYTF. In DNA form, the CDR3 reads TGCGCCAGCAGCTTGGCGACGGACTATGGCTACACCTTC.

This clone was seen at least ten times. The chain joins TRBV19 to TRBJ1-5, with a tentative D call TRBD1 (6 bases). V was clipped by 6 bases and J by 4 bases, with 16 bases between them. CDR1 is LNHDA, CDR2 SQIVND, per germline (reference sequence). This CDR3 is built from 15 residues. CDR3 in DNA: TGTGCCAGTAGGCCTCCGGGGGCGGGGAATCAGCCCCAGCATTTT. This gives the protein CASRPPGAGNQPQHF.

The chain combines TRBV3-1 (or the pseudogene TRBV3-2) with TRBJ2-7; D is ambiguous. Germline CDR1 is LGHDT and CDR2 is YNNKEL (reference sequence). V dropped 0 bases and J dropped 8 bases, with 11 bases sitting between them. CDR3 size: 13 residues. CDR3: CASSQDATRKQYF. The CDR3 nucleotides are TGTGCCAGCAGCCAAGATGCAACCCGTAAGCAGTACTTC.

V usage is TRBV11-2 and J usage is TRBJ2-5, with TRBD2 identical over 7 bases. The V and J ends lost 1 base and 4 bases, in that order; junction bases with no gene match: 3. Germline CDR1 SGHAT, CDR2 FQNNGV. The CDR3 runs 14 residues. The CDR3 reads CASSLALAGETQYF. CDR3 nucleotide sequence: TGTGCCAGCAGCTTAGCGTTAGCGGGAGAGACCCAGTACTTC.

The chain uses TRBV5-6 and TRBJ2-3; no clear D. This CDR3 region has 15 residues. V shed 0 bases and J shed 2 bases, with 10 bases lying between them. Germline values: CDR1 SGHDT, CDR2 YYEEEE. CDR3 amino acids: CASSLGQITTDTQYF. CDR3 DNA: TGTGCCAGCAGCTTGGGGCAGATTACCACAGATACGCAGTATTTT.

The chain links TRBV5-1 to TRBJ2-1, with 11 bases matching TRBD1. V lost 3 bases and J lost 6; bases outside the gene matches: 5. This CDR3 is built from 15 residues. Germline lookup yields CDR1 SGHRS and CDR2 YFSETQ. The CDR3 bases are TGCGCCAGCAGCTCAGGACAGGGGGCCTTCAATGAGCAGTTCTTC. It is translated as CASSSGQGAFNEQFF.

The chain employs TRBV15 and TRBJ2-5; D remains unclear. CDR3 length: 13 amino acids. Trimming took 5 bases from V and 3 from J, leaving 10 bases between them. Germline CDR1 LNHNV, CDR2 YYDKDF (reference sequence). CDR3 nucleotides: TGTGCCACCAGCGAGGACCTTAAAGAGACCCAGTACTTC. Protein sequence: CATSEDLKETQYF. The full variable domain, in which reference TRBV15 and TRBJ2-5 provide the parts outside the CDR3, is DAMVIQNPRYQVTQFGKPVTLSCSQTLNHNVMYWYQQKSSQAPKLLFHYYDKDFNNEADTPDNFQSRRPNTSFCFLDIRSPGLGDTAMYLCATSEDLKETQYFGPGTRLLVL.

This chain links TRBV14 with TRBJ2-6, with TRBD1 matching 8 bases. V shed 4 bases, J shed 2 bases, and the junction held 4 bases outside the gene matches. CDR1 and CDR2 (germline): SGHDN, FVKESK. The CDR3 runs 16 residues. The CDR3 protein is CASSRQGTAGANVLTF. Here the CDR3 DNA reads TGTGCCAGCAGCCGACAGGGGACGGCTGGGGCCAACGTCCTGACTTTC.

This clone was counted a single time. The V and J genes are TRBV6-5 and TRBJ2-7; D call uncertain. CDR3 length: 15 amino acids. Germline V gene sequence: CDR1 MNHEY, CDR2 SVGAGI. The V and J ends lost 6 bases and 1 base respectively, with 16 bases between them. The CDR3 region has the DNA TGTGCCAGCAGCCGACCGACGGCCAAATCCTACGAGCAGTACTTC. It translates to CASSRPTAKSYEQYF.

This chain connects TRBV29-1 to TRBJ2-1; 10 nucleotides line up with TRBD2. Germline assignment: CDR1 SQVTM and CDR2 ANQGSEA. The V segment lost 6 bases and the J segment 3 bases; nucleotides outside the gene matches: 11. This CDR3 is built from 16 residues. The CDR3 coding sequence is TGCAGCGTGGGCCATACTAGCGGGACCGTCTACAATGAGCAGTTCTTC. The encoded protein is CSVGHTSGTVYNEQFF.

In nucleotides, the CDR3 is TGTGCCAGCAGTTACAGGGACGGGGTTCACGAGCAGTACTTC. Protein product: CASSYRDGVHEQYF. The rearrangement links TRBV6-6 to TRBJ2-7; D possibly matches TRBD1 or TRBD2 (5 bases each). Germline CDR1 is MNHNY and CDR2 is SVGAGI (reference sequence). The CDR3 is 14 amino acids. Trimming cost V 2 bases and J 5 bases, with 13 bases left between them.

The chain is built from TRBV7-6 and TRBJ2-3; 7 bases agree with TRBD1. Looked up from germline, CDR1 is SGHVS and CDR2 is FNYEAQ. The J segment lost 5 bases and the V segment lost 0 bases, leaving 5 bases of the junction unmatched. The CDR3 has 15 amino acids. The CDR3 DNA is TGTGCCAGCAGCTTAGCAGGGGGCGCGGGAGATACGCAGTATTTT. The encoded protein is CASSLAGGAGDTQYF.

The chain has TRBV7-9 and TRBJ1-6; D gene uncertain. There are 16 residues in the CDR3. The germline CDR1 and CDR2 sequences are SEHNR and FQNEAQ (reference sequence). V dropped 6 bases and J dropped 7 bases, with 19 bases sitting between them. CDR3 protein: CASRQSLVKGNSPLHF. The CDR3 region has the DNA TGTGCCAGCAGACAAAGCCTAGTAAAAGGGAATTCACCCCTCCACTTT.

This clone came up once. The chain uses TRBV13 and TRBJ2-7; the match to TRBD1 covers 10 bases. This CDR3 has 15 amino acids. Losses at the gene ends were 4 bases for V and 11 bases for J; bases not matched to a gene: 14. Germline CDR1 reads PRHDT; CDR2 reads FYEKMQ (reference sequence). CDR3 nucleotides: TGTGCCAGCAGCTCACGGACAGGGGGAACCTTGTTTAAGTACTTC. Amino acids: CASSSRTGGTLFKYF. Together with reference TRBV13 and TRBJ2-7, the CDR3 gives the full variable domain: AAGVIQSPRHLIKEKRETATLKCYPIPRHDTVYWYQQGPGQDPQFLISFYEKMQSDKGSIPDRFSAQQFSDYHSELNMSSLELGDSALYFCASSSRTGGTLFKYFGPGTRLTVT.

The V gene is TRBV2, the J gene TRBJ1-4; D is undetermined. The CDR3 totals 12 residues. CDR1 and CDR2 (germline): SNHLY, FYNNEI. Deletions cut 10 bases from V and 7 bases from J, with 13 bases between. The CDR3 DNA follows: TGTGCCACTACCACCAACACTGAAAAACTGTTTTTT. Encoded protein: CATTTNTEKLFF.

This sequence joins TRBV18 and TRBJ1-1; D unresolved. CDR1 and CDR2 from the germline V gene are KGHSH and LQKENI. The CDR3 runs 13 residues. Trimming took 8 bases from V and 4 from J, leaving 14 bases between them. CDR3: CASLGDLTTEAFF. In DNA, the CDR3 is TGTGCCAGCCTAGGTGACTTAACCACTGAAGCTTTCTTT.

The gene calls are TRBV21-1 and TRBJ1-5. TRBV21-1 corresponds to a pseudogene. This CDR3 comprises 15 residues. CDR3 loop: CAPLKGRYSNQPQHF. The CDR3 DNA reads TGTGCCCCCCTCAAAGGGAGGTATAGCAATCAGCCCCAGCATTTT.